These 16 T cell receptor beta chains originate from one sample sequenced in a study of blood T cell repertoires in COVID-19. Produced via immunoSEQ multiplex PCR; TCRdb's table is partial and in-frame only. The sample carries almost 90,000 clones, approximately 88% recorded once. The sample taken for sequencing was peripheral blood. The receptors come from a man older than 75 with acute or convalescent COVID-19.

This chain joins TRBV6-5 and TRBJ1-5; D might be TRBD1 (5 bases). Germline V gene data show CDR1 as MNHEY and CDR2 as SVGAGI. The CDR3 consists of 14 residues. Trimming took 6 bases from V and 1 from J, leaving 10 bases between them. In nucleotides, the CDR3 is TGTGCCAGCAGGGGGCCCGGGAGCAATCAGCCCCAGCATTTT. It translates to CASRGPGSNQPQHF.

The chain joins TRBV19 to TRBJ2-6, with TRBD2 matching over 14 bases. This CDR3 spans 16 amino acids. Trimming removed 8 bases from V and 2 bases from J; junction bases left unmatched: 2. From germline, CDR1 is LNHDA and CDR2 SQIVND (reference sequence). The CDR3: CASQTSGRAGANVLTF. CDR3 in DNA: TGTGCCAGTCAGACTAGCGGGAGGGCTGGGGCCAACGTCCTGACTTTC.

The rearrangement uses TRBV16 and TRBJ1-2, with 8 bases lining up with TRBD1. The CDR3 is 13 residues long. CDR1 is KGHSY, CDR2 FQNENV, per germline. The ends lost 5 bases at V and 4 bases at J; junction bases unmatched: 3. CDR3 bases: TGTGCCAGCAGCTGGGACAGGCGCTATGGCTACACCTTC. It encodes CASSWDRRYGYTF.

Only one count was recorded for this clone. The chain uses TRBV18 and TRBJ1-2; possible D gene TRBD1, 6 bases. The germline V gene encodes CDR1 KGHSH and CDR2 LQKENI. V was pared by 3 bases and J by 8 bases, with 16 bases between. The CDR3 loop spans 14 amino acids. The CDR3, as DNA: TGTGCCAGCTCACCCGGCCAACAGGGACGAGGCTACACCTTC. Its translation: CASSPGQQGRGYTF. Variable domain in full (rest from reference TRBV18 and TRBJ1-2): NAGVMQNPRHLVRRRGQEARLRCSPMKGHSHVYWYRQLPEEGLKFMVYLQKENIIDESGMPKERFSAEFPKEGPSILRIQQVVRGDSAAYFCASSPGQQGRGYTFGSGTRLTVV.

V gene TRBV14 combines with J gene TRBJ2-7; D might be TRBD2 (5 bases). Germline V gene data show CDR1 as SGHDN and CDR2 as FVKESK. Between the trimmed V and J ends, which lost 5 bases and 5 bases, there was a span of 19 bases. This CDR3 has 15 amino acids. The CDR3 coding sequence is TGTGCCAGCAGCTCCACGGACTGGGTGAAGGACGAGCAGTACTTC. This encodes CASSSTDWVKDEQYF.

The chain links TRBV9 to TRBJ1-6; tentative D call: TRBD1 (5 bases). V was clipped by 0 bases and J by 4 bases, with 11 bases between them. The length of the CDR3 is 16 residues. Per germline, CDR1 SGDLS and CDR2 YYNGEE. This CDR3 is CASSVASRQYNSPLHF. For the CDR3, the DNA is TGTGCCAGCAGCGTAGCATCGAGACAGTATAATTCACCCCTCCACTTT.

The chain combines TRBV30 with TRBJ2-4; D gene unclear. This CDR3 region has 12 residues. Germline values: CDR1 GTSNPN, CDR2 SVGIG (reference sequence). With 2 bases removed from V and 5 bases from J, the gap between germline ends came to 7 bases. Here the CDR3 reads CAWSISQNIQYF. As DNA, the CDR3 is TGTGCCTGGAGTATCAGTCAAAACATTCAGTACTTC.

This chain uses TRBV6-5 with TRBJ1-2; D is unclear. Deletions cut 7 bases from V and 6 bases from J, with 12 bases between. CDR1 and CDR2 (germline): MNHEY, SVGAGI. CDR3 length equals 12 residues. The CDR3 DNA reads TGTGCCAGCAAGGGAGAACCCGATGGCTACACCTTC. This translates into CASKGEPDGYTF.

The chain couples TRBV30 to TRBJ1-1; maybe TRBD1 (6 bases). The CDR3 is made up of 13 amino acids. The germline CDR1 and CDR2 sequences are GTSNPN and SVGIG (reference sequence). V was cut by 3 bases and J by 1 base, with 9 bases left in between. The DNA of the CDR3 is TGTGCCTGGAGACAGACAGGGAACACTGAAGCTTTCTTT. It is translated as CAWRQTGNTEAFF.

This CDR3 is CASSPGEGMQYF. CDR3 nucleotide sequence: TGCGCCAGCAGCCCCGGGGAGGGTATGCAGTATTTT. This chain links TRBV4-3 with TRBJ2-3; 7 bases fit TRBD2. The CDR3 sequence is 12 residues long. The V gene end was trimmed by 4 bases and the J gene end by 11 bases; junction bases not matched to a gene: 6. CDR1 and CDR2 (germline): LGHNA, YSLEER.

CDR3 bases: TGTGCCAGTACCTCAGGGGCAGGGGTGACTAGCAATCAGCCCCAGCATTTT. Its protein is CASTSGAGVTSNQPQHF. V and J are TRBV19 and TRBJ1-5; perhaps TRBD1 as D (6 bases). This CDR3 contains 17 residues. Trimming took off 7 bases at V and 0 bases at J, with 19 bases between the two ends. From germline, CDR1 is LNHDA and CDR2 SQIVND (reference sequence).

The chain employs TRBV6-2 or TRBV6-3 and TRBJ1-2; D gene ambiguous. Germline-derived CDR1 and CDR2 are MNHEY and SVGEGT. The CDR3 runs 12 residues. Trimming cost V 2 bases and J 8 bases, with 9 bases left between them. CDR3 nucleotide sequence: TGTGCCAGCAGTTACAGCCAAAAAGGCTACACCTTC. Protein: CASSYSQKGYTF.

The rearrangement uses TRBV19 and TRBJ1-1; D may be TRBD1 (5 bases). CDR3 length: 18 residues. Trimming took 3 bases from V and 1 from J, leaving 21 bases between them. CDR1 LNHDA and CDR2 SQIVND come from the germline V gene (reference sequence). The CDR3 loop is CASSIRGIGSRKNTEAFF. The CDR3 DNA sequence: TGTGCCAGTAGTATTCGGGGGATCGGATCCCGTAAGAACACTGAAGCTTTCTTT.

This chain connects TRBV30 to TRBJ2-7; D might be TRBD2 (5 bases). The CDR3 sequence is 11 residues long. Trimming removed 2 bases from V and 4 bases from J, with 6 bases in between. Germline CDR1 reads GTSNPN; CDR2 reads SVGIG (reference sequence). The CDR3 region has the DNA TGTGCCTGGAGTCCGGGGTACGAGCAGTACTTC. This codes for CAWSPGYEQYF.

The rearrangement joins TRBV18 to TRBJ1-2; 9 positions agree with TRBD1. The germline V gene encodes CDR1 KGHSH and CDR2 LQKENI. V lost 0 bases, J lost 7 bases, and 6 bases stayed unmatched. This CDR3 is built from 15 residues. CDR3 sequence: CASSPPFGQGSGYTF. CDR3 DNA sequence: TGTGCCAGCTCACCACCGTTTGGACAGGGGAGTGGCTACACCTTC.

The V and J genes are TRBV18 and TRBJ1-1, with 9 positions matching TRBD1. Trimming cost V 3 bases and J 7 bases; bases outside gene matches: 3. Germline V gene data show CDR1 as KGHSH and CDR2 as LQKENI. The CDR3 has 13 residues. DNA for the CDR3: TGTGCCAGCTCACCCGGGACAGGGATTGAAGCTTTCTTT. It translates to CASSPGTGIEAFF.